Presented here are 23 T cell receptor beta chains from one specimen sequenced in a study of blood T cell repertoires in COVID-19. The assay was immunoSEQ multiplex PCR, and TCRdb's table has in-frame clones only and misses some. The sample has about 130,000 clones; 65% to 90% are singletons. The specimen was PBMCs or T cells enriched from blood (not recorded which). These receptors all come from a woman between 45 and 65 years old who had recovered from COVID-19.

The chain joins TRBV5-4 to TRBJ2-2; 7 nucleotides align to TRBD1. Germline CDR1 reads SGHNT; CDR2 reads YYREEE (reference sequence). J lost 7 bases, V lost 4 bases, and 7 bases had no gene match. The CDR3 runs to 14 residues. The CDR3 nucleotides are TGTGCCAGCAGCCATACAGGGGCTCGCGGGGAGCTGTTTTTT. It translates to CASSHTGARGELFF.

The rearrangement joins TRBV28 to TRBJ2-6; D remains unclear. Germline V gives CDR1 MDHEN, CDR2 SYDVKM. Deletions cut 5 bases from V and 4 bases from J, with 9 bases between. CDR3 length equals 14 residues. CDR3 in amino acids: CASSTPTGANVLTF. CDR3 sequence (DNA): TGTGCCAGCAGTACTCCAACGGGGGCCAACGTCCTGACTTTC. The whole variable domain, remainder taken from reference TRBV28 and TRBJ2-6, is DVKVTQSSRYLVKRTGEKVFLECVQDMDHENMFWYRQDPGLGLRLIYFSYDVKMKEKGDIPEGYSVSREKKERFSLILESASTNQTSMYLCASSTPTGANVLTFGAGSRLTVL.

The J gene is TRBJ2-1, the V gene TRBV4-3, with TRBD2 matching over 11 bases. There are 17 residues in the CDR3. CDR1 is LGHNA, CDR2 YSLEER, per germline. J lost 6 bases, V lost 0 bases, and 7 bases had no gene match. CDR3 DNA sequence: TGCGCCAGCAGCCAAGACCCTAGCGGGGGGTTTGCCAATGAGCAGTTCTTC. This encodes CASSQDPSGGFANEQFF.

CDR3 in amino acids: CASSLSFNSYEQYF. The CDR3 nucleotides read TGTGCCAGCAGTTTATCTTTCAACTCCTACGAGCAGTACTTC. The chain is built from TRBV27 and TRBJ2-7, with no clear D. Germline values: CDR1 MNHEY, CDR2 SMNVEV (reference sequence). This CDR3 region has 14 residues. The V end lost 0 bases, the J end lost 0 bases, and 6 bases lay between the germline ends.

The chain carries TRBV2 and TRBJ1-5, with D uncertain. Trimming cost V 3 bases and J 2 bases, with 8 bases left between them. Germline CDR1 is SNHLY and CDR2 is FYNNEI. This CDR3 spans 14 amino acids. The CDR3 loop reads CASSDRQGNQPQHF. The CDR3 coding sequence is TGTGCCAGCAGTGATCGGCAGGGCAATCAGCCCCAGCATTTT.

The CDR3 region is CSASNWITMDGYTF. The CDR3 nucleotides are TGCAGTGCTAGTAACTGGATCACTATGGATGGCTACACCTTC. The V gene is TRBV20-1, the J gene TRBJ1-2; D gene uncertain. There are 14 residues in the CDR3. V was trimmed by 3 bases and J by 6 bases, leaving 17 bases between them. The germline gives CDR1 DFQATT, CDR2 SNEGSKA (reference sequence).

CDR3: CASSYNFVGGQETQYF. CDR3 sequence (DNA): TGTGCCAGCAGCTACAACTTTGTGGGAGGCCAAGAGACCCAGTACTTC. The chain is built from TRBV6-6 and TRBJ2-5; D may be TRBD2 (6 bases). Germline lookup yields CDR1 MNHNY and CDR2 SVGAGI (reference sequence). This CDR3 region has 16 residues. The V gene lost 6 bases and the J gene lost 1 base, with 18 bases spanning the gap.

This clone was seen just once. The rearrangement uses TRBV7-2 and TRBJ1-6, with D unresolved. V gave up 0 bases and J gave up 2 bases, with 11 bases separating them. The length of the CDR3 is 17 residues. Germline CDR1 SGHTA, CDR2 FQGNSA. The CDR3 nucleotides read TGTGCCAGCAGCTTAGCCGTGGGCACTGCCTATAATTCACCCCTCCACTTT. It translates to CASSLAVGTAYNSPLHF. Combining the CDR3 with reference TRBV7-2 and TRBJ1-6 gives the whole variable domain GAGVSQSPSNKVTEKGKDVELRCDPISGHTALYWYRQSLGQGLEFLIYFQGNSAPDKSGLPSDRFSAERTGGSVSTLTIQRTQQEDSAVYLCASSLAVGTAYNSPLHFGNGTRLTVT.

Here the CDR3 reads CASRAGGVNYGYTF. CDR3 nucleotide sequence: TGTGCCAGCAGAGCGGGGGGGGTAAACTATGGCTACACCTTC. The chain uses TRBV11-2 and TRBJ1-2, with a weak D call TRBD1 (5 bases). The CDR3 spans 14 residues. Germline V gene lookup returns CDR1 SGHAT and CDR2 FQNNGV. Between the trimmed V and J ends, which lost 6 bases and 2 bases, there was a span of 13 bases. The full variable domain, rest sourced from reference TRBV11-2 and TRBJ1-2, is EAGVAQSPRYKIIEKRQSVAFWCNPISGHATLYWYQQILGQGPKLLIQFQNNGVVDDSQLPKDRFSAERLKGVDSTLKIQPAKLEDSAVYLCASRAGGVNYGYTFGSGTRLTVV.

This clone was recorded once. The chain combines TRBV3-1 (or the pseudogene TRBV3-2) with TRBJ2-7; 9 bases are a match to TRBD1. Trimming cost V 6 bases and J 6 bases; bases outside gene matches: 9. Germline V gene sequence: CDR1 LGHDT, CDR2 YNNKEL (reference sequence). The CDR3 totals 14 residues. CDR3 sequence reads: CASRPTGTGTEQYF. CDR3 sequence (DNA): TGTGCCAGCAGACCAACCGGGACAGGGACCGAGCAGTACTTC.

This chain joins TRBV7-2 and TRBJ2-2; possible D gene TRBD1, 6 bases. V lost 5 bases to trimming and J lost 0 bases, with 13 bases between them. The germline V gene has CDR1 SGHTA and CDR2 FQGNSA. The CDR3 loop spans 16 amino acids. The CDR3 coding sequence is TGTGCCAGCAGCCAGCGGACAGTGTCGAACACCGGGGAGCTGTTTTTT. It yields the protein CASSQRTVSNTGELFF.

J is TRBJ1-2 and V is TRBV2; a possible D gene is TRBD1 (5 bases). The germline CDR1 and CDR2 sequences are SNHLY and FYNNEI. V was cut by 2 bases and J by 3 bases, with 13 bases left in between. The CDR3 has 15 amino acids. The CDR3 here is CASSERPGSDYGYTF. The CDR3 DNA follows: TGTGCCAGCAGTGAAAGGCCAGGGTCCGACTATGGCTACACCTTC.

J is TRBJ1-2 and V is TRBV27; TRBD1 matches at 11 bases. The CDR3 spans 17 residues. Germline CDR1 reads MNHEY; CDR2 reads SMNVEV (reference sequence). V shed 1 base, J shed 3 bases, and the junction held 7 bases outside the gene matches. This CDR3 is CASSLWGGQGADYGYTF. The CDR3 nucleotides read TGTGCCAGCAGTTTATGGGGCGGACAGGGGGCGGACTATGGCTACACCTTC.

The V call is TRBV3-1 (or the pseudogene TRBV3-2), the J call TRBJ2-3, with D uncertain. In germline, CDR1 is LGHDT, CDR2 YNNKEL (reference sequence). The CDR3 is made up of 13 amino acids. With 1 base removed from V and 0 bases from J, the gap between germline ends came to 2 bases. The CDR3 region is CASSQASTDTQYF. The CDR3 nucleotides are TGTGCCAGCAGCCAAGCTAGCACAGATACGCAGTATTTT.

The CDR3 DNA reads as TGTGCCAGCAGCCAGAACAGGGGGCCTTACAATGAGCAGTTCTTC. Translation gives CASSQNRGPYNEQFF. V is TRBV14 and J is TRBJ2-1; TRBD1 aligns across 9 bases. This CDR3 spans 15 amino acids. V was clipped by 3 bases and J by 4 bases; unmatched bases: 4. The V gene's germline CDR1 is SGHDN and CDR2 FVKESK.

The rearrangement uses TRBV7-9 and TRBJ2-1, with 8 bases that match TRBD2. The CDR3 sequence is 17 residues long. In germline, CDR1 is SEHNR, CDR2 FQNEAQ (reference sequence). Trimming took 1 base from V and 1 from J; bases not matched to a gene: 6. CDR3 in amino acids: CASSLGRGGLSYNEQFF. The CDR3, as DNA: TGTGCCAGCAGCTTAGGCCGGGGGGGCCTGTCCTACAATGAGCAGTTCTTC. The variable domain in full, with the rest retrieved from reference TRBV7-9 and TRBJ2-1, is DTGVSQNPRHKITKRGQNVTFRCDPISEHNRLYWYRQTLGQGPEFLTYFQNEAQLEKSRLLSDRFSAERPKGSFSTLEIQRTEQGDSAMYLCASSLGRGGLSYNEQFFGPGTRLTVL.

This chain connects TRBV3-1 (or the pseudogene TRBV3-2) to TRBJ2-6; possible D gene TRBD1, 6 bases. Germline V gives CDR1 LGHDT, CDR2 YNNKEL (reference sequence). V lost 0 bases to trimming and J lost 1 base, with 16 bases between them. This CDR3 contains 19 residues. This CDR3 reads CASSQEGGRGRSGANVLTF. The CDR3 DNA reads TGTGCCAGCAGCCAAGAAGGAGGCAGGGGAAGATCTGGGGCCAACGTCCTGACTTTC.

The J gene is TRBJ2-3, the V gene TRBV5-1; TRBD2 aligns across 11 bases. The germline V gene encodes CDR1 SGHRS and CDR2 YFSETQ. After removal of 3 bases from V and 1 base from J, the junction contained 7 bases not matched to a gene. The CDR3 totals 17 residues. DNA for the CDR3: TGCGCCAGCAGCTCAAAGACTAGCGGGGAGGGCACAGATACGCAGTATTTT. It yields the protein CASSSKTSGEGTDTQYF.

The chain is built from TRBV11-2 and TRBJ2-7; 9 bases are shared with TRBD1. CDR3 size: 17 residues. The germline CDR1 and CDR2 sequences are SGHAT and FQNNGV. V lost 1 base to trimming and J lost 3 bases; unmatched junction nucleotides: 10. CDR3 protein: CASSLAAGTGWNYEQYF. CDR3 DNA sequence: TGTGCCAGCAGCTTAGCCGCCGGGACAGGGTGGAACTACGAGCAGTACTTC.

The chain carries TRBV30 and TRBJ1-2, with 10 positions matching TRBD1. J lost 4 bases, V lost 3 bases, and 5 bases had no gene match. The CDR3 contains 14 residues. The germline V gene encodes CDR1 GTSNPN and CDR2 SVGIG (reference sequence). CDR3 protein: CAWSPTGGGYGYTF. In DNA form, the CDR3 reads TGTGCCTGGAGCCCGACAGGGGGCGGCTATGGCTACACCTTC. The full variable domain, its missing parts supplied by reference TRBV30 and TRBJ1-2, is SQTIHQWPATLVQPVGSPLSLECTVEGTSNPNLYWYRQAAGRGLQLLFYSVGIGQISSEVPQNLSASRPQDRQFILSSKKLLLSDSGFYLCAWSPTGGGYGYTFGSGTRLTVV.

The rearrangement uses TRBV2 and TRBJ2-7; TRBD1 matches at 7 bases. Per the germline V gene, CDR1 is SNHLY and CDR2 is FYNNEI. V lost 7 bases, J lost 1 base, and 4 bases stayed unmatched. CDR3 length: 13 residues. The CDR3: CASTGQPSYEQYF. CDR3 in DNA: TGTGCCAGCACGGGACAGCCTTCCTACGAGCAGTACTTC.

V gene TRBV5-4 combines with J gene TRBJ2-7; 7 bases fit TRBD1. The germline CDR1 and CDR2 sequences are SGHNT and YYREEE (reference sequence). With V trimmed by 5 bases and J by 1 base, 15 bases remained unmatched. The CDR3 has 17 residues. CDR3 DNA: TGTGCCAGCAGGGGCCCAGACGGGGACAGCCTGTCCTACGAGCAGTACTTC. Translation: CASRGPDGDSLSYEQYF.

This CDR3 is CASSLVGRDYEQYF. DNA for the CDR3: TGCGCCAGCAGCTTGGTGGGCCGAGACTACGAGCAGTACTTC. V is TRBV5-1 and J is TRBJ2-7; no clear D. Germline assignment: CDR1 SGHRS and CDR2 YFSETQ. The CDR3 contains 14 residues. With 0 bases removed from V and 3 bases from J, the gap between germline ends came to 10 bases.